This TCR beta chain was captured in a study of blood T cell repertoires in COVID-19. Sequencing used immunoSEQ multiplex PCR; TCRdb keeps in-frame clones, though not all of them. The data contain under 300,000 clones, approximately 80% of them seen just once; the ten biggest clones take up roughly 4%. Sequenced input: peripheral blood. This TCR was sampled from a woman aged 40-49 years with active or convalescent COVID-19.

CDR3 sequence: CASSLIRTDANYGYTF. As DNA, the CDR3 is TGTGCCAGCAGTCTTATACGGACAGATGCTAACTATGGCTACACCTTC. The gene calls are TRBV28 and TRBJ1-2, with TRBD1 as a possible D gene (6 bases). The CDR3 sequence is 16 residues long. Trimming pared 5 bases from V and 0 bases from J, leaving 16 bases between. CDR1 and CDR2 from the germline V gene are MDHEN and SYDVKM.